The T cell receptor (beta chain) under discussion was sequenced for a study of blood T cell repertoires in COVID-19. The method was immunoSEQ multiplex PCR; TCRdb's version includes in-frame clones alone and lacks a portion of them. The repertoire holds approximately 150,000 clones, with 70% to 80% as singletons. CDR1 MRHNA and CDR2 SNTAGT come from the germline V gene. The CDR3 totals 13 residues. After removal of 5 bases from V and 2 bases from J, the junction contained 1 base not matched to a gene. This clone was recorded only once. V gene TRBV6-4 combines with J gene TRBJ2-7, with TRBD1 matching over 9 bases. The receptor comes from a woman aged 65 to 85 in a cohort exposed to, infected with or recovered from COVID-19 (not recorded which). Input material: PBMCs or T cells enriched from blood (not recorded which). The CDR3 is CASSWTGAYEQYF. For the CDR3, the DNA is TGTGCCAGCAGTTGGACAGGGGCCTACGAGCAGTACTTC.